The entry below gives a single T cell receptor (beta chain) sequence along with its context. The antigen it recognizes is unknown. No quality values exist for individual bases; no much larger clone is one base distant. The source of the sample is a study of T cell repertoires in cytomegalovirus infection (dated by TCRdb to about 2019). Concerning the study at large: The HLA type of each donor mattered for the analysis, because public TCR beta signatures pointed to carriage of CMV infection along with the matching HLA type. Beyond this particular receptor, the publication reports: The ex vivo response was dominated by HLA-C-restricted CMV-specific TCR beta clonotypes, which also provided the single most frequent clonotype in two of eight donors. In both this cohort and an independent cohort of more than 350 donors, the cumulative frequency of public TCR beta family members distinguished carriers of CMV infection plus the relevant HLA type.

The cysteine opens and the phenylalanine closes a CDR3 of 13 amino acids. The read is trimmed to its CDR3 DNA, 39 bases read in frame from base 1. V is shortened by 3 bases, J by 4 bases, and the region joining them spans 9 bases. From a lookup of the germline V gene (reference sequence), CDR1 and CDR2 are LNHDA and SQIVND. The instrument given in TCRdb is Illumina HiSeq 1500. TCRdb reprocessing: public reads trimmed at Q25 with fastp, clones called with MiXCR, in-frame beta chains kept. Under each unique CDR3 protein, matching rows form one entry showing the most common genes and DNA. This sample comprises hundreds of thousands of distinct CDR3 sequences, about 10% of them detected only once. The ten largest clones capture roughly 10% of the sample.

The sequence joins TRBV19 to TRBJ1-2; the D gene remains uncertain. This receptor was identified in a human donor in good health (CMV status not recorded). Some clones in this sample may be carry-over from other donors' samples. The source material was PBMCs. The CDR3 corresponds to CASSIGEGYGYTF. The DNA sequence follows: TGTGCCAGTAGTATTGGGGAAGGCTATGGCTACACCTTC.